The T cell receptor (beta chain) described here comes from a study of monozygotic twins with inflammatory bowel disease. Study-wide points: Possibly reflecting limited power, no difference in repertoire similarity was found between concordant and discordant twins.

This CDR3 spans 14 amino acids. Germline loops: CDR1 SGHRS, CDR2 YFSETQ. Total RNA amounting to about 3,800 ng went into each TCR library. Each UMI harboured a 6-nucleotide sample barcode and was appended via template switching. TCRdb re-called the 5' RACE reads; one entry per CDR3 protein, DNA not given. This specimen shows over 130,000 distinct CDR3 sequences; the ten leading clones hold 2% to 2.5%. As regards this clonotype: Its specificity is unknown.

Total RNA isolation used whole blood (no T cell sorting was performed). The V call is TRBV5-1, the J call TRBJ2-7; TCRdb gives TRBD1 as the D gene, but with no DNA this cannot be confirmed. The sequence came from a human donor with ulcerative colitis or Crohn's disease, or a healthy co-twin of an affected twin (not recorded which). The material sequenced was blood. This CDR3 reads CASSPSTASYEQYF.